The following is a T cell receptor (beta chain) sequence with its context. What it recognizes is unknown. Relative to the germline gene, one junction end is altered; a read error may explain this. The CDR3 contains 16 residues. In germline, CDR1 is LNHNV, CDR2 YYDKDF (reference sequence). Other autoimmune diseases, uncontrolled infections, pregnancy or lactation ruled patients out of participation. The sample comes from a study of Graves' ophthalmopathy and Graves' hyperthyroidism. The study's findings and limits: Thyroid clonotypes that were expanded above 0.001 frequency mostly also appeared in blood.

From RNA, the CDR3 regions of TCR beta chains were amplified and sequenced. HTBI-primed first-round RT-PCR preceded second-round multiplex PCR. One entry per CDR3 protein, called by TCRdb with MiXCR from the multiplex PCR reads. The table has approximately 700,000 distinct CDR3 sequences, over 40% seen once; the top ten hold 3% to 4%. Sequenced sample: peripheral blood. The rearrangement joins TRBV15 to TRBJ2-1; 12 nucleotides align to TRBD2. This sequence was found in an adult man with Graves' ophthalmopathy. The CDR3 DNA reads as TGTGCCAGCAGCCCTTGGACTAGCGGGGCAGACAATGAGCAGTTCTTC. Translated: CASSPWTSGADNEQFF.